This entry lists 3 T cell receptor beta chains sequenced from one sample in a study of CD8 T cells in ankylosing spondylitis. TCRdb re-called the 5' RACE reads with MiXCR, one entry per CDR3 protein. This sample has under 250,000 distinct CDR3 sequences, with roughly 32% found just once. Material: blood, either unsorted or a sorted T cell fraction (not recorded which). These receptors all come from a male donor with ankylosing spondylitis or in good health (not recorded which).

This chain joins TRBV5-1 and TRBJ2-2; no definite D call. CDR1 is SGHRS, CDR2 YFSETQ, per germline. This CDR3 has 14 residues. V lost 4 bases and J lost 2, with 9 bases in between. This CDR3 reads CASSEQTNTGELFF. The DNA of the CDR3 is TGCGCCAGCAGCGAACAGACCAACACCGGGGAGCTGTTTTTT. Based on the CDR3 plus reference TRBV5-1 and TRBJ2-2, the full variable domain is KAGVTQTPRYLIKTRGQQVTLSCSPISGHRSVSWYQQTPGQGLQFLFEYFSETQRNKGNFPGRFSGRQFSNSRSEMNVSTLELGDSALYLCASSEQTNTGELFFGEGSRLTVL.

The sample holds one count of this clonotype. The rearrangement joins TRBV9 to TRBJ2-5; D is unresolved. There are 15 residues in the CDR3. Trimming removed 2 bases at V and 0 bases at J, with 11 bases between. Germline V gives CDR1 SGDLS, CDR2 YYNGEE. The CDR3 protein is CASSVSGRNQETQYF. CDR3 bases: TGTGCCAGCAGCGTCTCCGGACGGAACCAAGAGACCCAGTACTTC.

V usage is TRBV3-1 and J usage is TRBJ2-7; 12 nucleotides agree with TRBD2. Germline-derived CDR1 and CDR2 are LGHDT and YNNKEL (reference sequence). The CDR3 extends over 16 amino acids. The V and J ends lost 4 bases and 4 bases, in that order; junction bases with no gene match: 8. The CDR3 DNA sequence: TGTGCCAGCAGCCCCCCAGGACTAGCGGGGACGTACGAGCAGTACTTC. Protein sequence: CASSPPGLAGTYEQYF.